This record covers a single T cell receptor (beta chain). What it binds is not known. The data originate from a study of human T cells and chemical hapten exposure. Study background: Readings were taken at 6 days from patch tests that had applied 0.01% DPC to the upper back. Overall study findings and caveats: Expanded TCRs created a significantly greater count of big CDR3 similarity clusters than controls did.

Under the authors' procedure: Ranging from about 23,224 to 700,000, TCR counts per sample had a median value of around 94,000. TCRdb itself ran the RACE reads through MiXCR, one entry per CDR3 protein. What appears here as the V and J calls and clone size reflects TCRdb's work, not the paper's. The sample includes some 70,000 distinct CDR3 sequences, approximately 29% of them seen just once. Unmatched junction bases numbered 9, after V lost 1 base and J lost 0 bases. The CDR3 is 20 amino acids. Germline V gene lookup returns CDR1 KGHSH and CDR2 LQKENI. Time point of the sample: patch test 1, 2 weeks after DPC sensitization. Documented treatment: therapeutic diphenylcyclopropenone sensitization with weekly scalp DPC.

Source: whole blood, taken in connection with sensitization to the hapten diphenylcyclopropenone (DPC). This clonotype was obtained from a man aged 35-49 years with alopecia areata. Some clones in this sample may be carry-over from other donors' samples. The chain recombines TRBV18 with TRBJ2-1; 13 nucleotides align to TRBD2. CDR3: CASSPLPLAGGTSSYNEQFF. The CDR3 DNA reads TGTGCCAGCTCACCACTACCACTAGCGGGAGGGACTAGCTCCTACAATGAGCAGTTCTTC.